The 21 T cell receptor beta chains listed next were all sequenced from one sample in a study of cytomegalovirus exposure and HLA in healthy donors. The PCR was carried out with 60 Vbeta primers and 13 Jbeta primers. Only in-frame clones appear in the TCRdb table, and some are missing; sequencing was by immunoSEQ multiplex PCR. The sample yields about 130,000 clones, 55% to 75% seen once. Sequencing used PBMCs. These TCRs come from a man aged 30 to 45 in good health and CMV-seronegative.

The rearrangement joins TRBV6-6 to TRBJ1-1; D perhaps matches TRBD1 (5 bases). This CDR3 region has 14 residues. The V gene lost 7 bases and the J gene lost 4 bases, with 16 bases spanning the gap. Germline V CDR1 and CDR2: MNHNY, SVGAGI (reference sequence). This chain's CDR3 is CASNKVGRGTEAFF. The CDR3 DNA follows: TGTGCCAGCAACAAAGTGGGAAGGGGCACTGAAGCTTTCTTT.

About this clone: The sample holds other DNA sequences that translate to the same CDR3. V is TRBV11-3 and J is TRBJ2-5, with 10 nucleotides matching TRBD2. Germline V CDR1 and CDR2: SGHNT, YENEEA. Trimming cost V 6 bases and J 3 bases; bases outside gene matches: 7. This CDR3 contains 15 residues. CDR3 in amino acids: CASSHTLAGEETQYF. For the CDR3, the DNA is TGTGCCAGCAGTCATACTCTAGCGGGGGAAGAGACCCAGTACTTC.

V is TRBV6-1 and J is TRBJ2-3; 9 bases match TRBD1. The V gene end was trimmed by 6 bases and the J gene end by 3 bases; junction bases not matched to a gene: 7. Germline assignment: CDR1 MNHNS and CDR2 SASEGT. The CDR3 loop spans 15 amino acids. The CDR3 region has the DNA TGTGCCAGCAGAACCGGGACAGGGAGTACAGATACGCAGTATTTT. This codes for CASRTGTGSTDTQYF.

The chain recombines TRBV5-6 with TRBJ2-3; 7 positions match TRBD2. In germline, CDR1 is SGHDT, CDR2 YYEEEE. The CDR3 is 15 amino acids. J was trimmed by 2 bases and V by 3 bases; bases with no gene match: 6. The chain's CDR3 is CASSSSGQFTDTQYF. The CDR3 DNA is TGTGCCAGCAGCTCTAGCGGCCAATTCACAGATACGCAGTATTTT.

The chain is built from TRBV2 and TRBJ2-5, with no clear D. There are 14 residues in the CDR3. CDR1 and CDR2 (germline): SNHLY, FYNNEI. Trimming removed 8 bases from V and 5 bases from J, with 18 bases in between. This CDR3 is CASVPPGLEETQYF. The CDR3 coding sequence is TGTGCCAGCGTTCCCCCAGGTCTCGAGGAGACCCAGTACTTC.

The chain carries TRBV18 and TRBJ2-2; D is unclear. This CDR3 spans 16 amino acids. With 3 bases removed from V and 0 bases from J, the gap between germline ends came to 11 bases. CDR1 is KGHSH, CDR2 LQKENI, per germline. As DNA, the CDR3 is TGTGCCAGCTCACCTCTAGACGTGTCGAACACCGGGGAGCTGTTTTTT. Protein sequence: CASSPLDVSNTGELFF.

The J gene is TRBJ2-5, the V gene TRBV5-1, with D possibly TRBD1 on 6 matching bases. The germline V and J ends were trimmed by 0 bases and 5 bases, with 14 bases remaining between them. Looked up from germline, CDR1 is SGHRS and CDR2 is YFSETQ. The CDR3 extends over 15 amino acids. The CDR3 loop is CASSLGQAVGETQYF. DNA for the CDR3: TGCGCCAGCAGCTTGGGACAGGCTGTGGGGGAGACCCAGTACTTC.

This chain connects TRBV5-1 to TRBJ2-3; 12 bases line up with TRBD1. The V gene's germline CDR1 is SGHRS and CDR2 YFSETQ. This CDR3 contains 20 residues. J lost 1 base, V lost 0 bases, and 12 bases had no gene match. Written as DNA, the CDR3 is TGCGCCAGCAGCTTGGCCTTGATCGGGACAGGGGGCTTCGGCACAGATACGCAGTATTTT. It codes for CASSLALIGTGGFGTDTQYF.

This chain connects TRBV5-6 to TRBJ1-3; weak D call: TRBD1 (6 bases). The germline V and J ends were trimmed by 2 bases and 4 bases, with 10 bases remaining between them. Germline CDR1 SGHDT, CDR2 YYEEEE. The CDR3 consists of 14 residues. The CDR3, as DNA: TGTGCCAGCAGCTTACAGGGTGCCGGAAACACCATATATTTT. Encoded protein: CASSLQGAGNTIYF.

A few counts support this clone. J is TRBJ2-1 and V is TRBV30; TRBD2 agrees at 9 bases. The V segment lost 0 bases and the J segment 7 bases; nucleotides outside the gene matches: 7. Germline CDR1 reads GTSNPN; CDR2 reads SVGIG (reference sequence). The CDR3 contains 15 residues. CDR3 DNA: TGTGCCTGGAGTGTACGACTAGCGGTCATAAATGAGCAGTTCTTC. Its translation is CAWSVRLAVINEQFF.

The CDR3 DNA sequence: TGTGCCAGCAGCTTAGAACAGGGTTTTTGGGAGACCCAGTACTTC. It codes for CASSLEQGFWETQYF. The J gene is TRBJ2-5, the V gene TRBV11-2, with a possible D match to TRBD1 (6 bases). This CDR3 spans 15 amino acids. Germline loops: CDR1 SGHAT, CDR2 FQNNGV. The ends were cut back, 0 bases at V and 5 bases at J, with 13 bases in the middle. Full variable domain (missing parts from reference TRBV11-2 and TRBJ2-5): EAGVAQSPRYKIIEKRQSVAFWCNPISGHATLYWYQQILGQGPKLLIQFQNNGVVDDSQLPKDRFSAERLKGVDSTLKIQPAKLEDSAVYLCASSLEQGFWETQYFGPGTRLLVL.

This clone was recorded once. This CDR3 reads CASRPGQAGELFF. CDR3 bases: TGTGCCAGCAGGCCGGGACAGGCCGGGGAGCTGTTTTTT. The chain uses TRBV6-5 and TRBJ2-2; 8 nucleotides agree with TRBD1. Germline CDR1 is MNHEY and CDR2 is SVGAGI. Trimming at V came to 6 bases and at J to 6 bases, leaving 3 bases not matched to a gene. The CDR3 contains 13 residues.

The chain is built from TRBV7-2 and TRBJ1-6; D is possibly TRBD1 (5 bases). This CDR3 is built from 16 residues. V was cut by 5 bases and J by 3 bases, with 14 bases left in between. Germline values: CDR1 SGHTA, CDR2 FQGNSA. The CDR3 is CASSTRQGNYNSPLHF. The CDR3 bases are TGTGCCAGCAGCACGCGCCAGGGAAACTATAATTCACCCCTCCACTTT.

This chain uses TRBV9 with TRBJ2-5; 10 positions match TRBD2. The CDR3 is 14 residues long. The germline V gene has CDR1 SGDLS and CDR2 YYNGEE. Losses at the gene ends were 4 bases for V and 5 bases for J; bases not matched to a gene: 5. The CDR3 loop reads CASSSGGAYETQYF. In DNA, the CDR3 is TGTGCCAGCAGCAGCGGGGGGGCTTATGAGACCCAGTACTTC. Using reference TRBV9 and TRBJ2-5 for the parts outside the CDR3, the full variable domain is DSGVTQTPKHLITATGQRVTLRCSPRSGDLSVYWYQQSLDQGLQFLIQYYNGEERAKGNILERFSAQQFPDLHSELNLSSLELGDSALYFCASSSGGAYETQYFGPGTRLLVL.

The CDR3, as DNA: TGTGCCAGCAGCATGACGAGGGGCGGTGGGAGGAATCAGCCCCAGCATTTT. Its protein is CASSMTRGGGRNQPQHF. This chain uses TRBV5-6 with TRBJ1-5; D is possibly TRBD1 (5 bases). The germline CDR1 and CDR2 sequences are SGHDT and YYEEEE. This CDR3 has 17 residues. Trimming left V 4 bases short and J 4 bases short, with 21 bases between. The entire variable domain, with the rest obtained from reference TRBV5-6 and TRBJ1-5, is as follows: DAGVTQSPTHLIKTRGQQVTLRCSPKSGHDTVSWYQQALGQGPQFIFQYYEEEERQRGNFPDRFSGHQFPNYSSELNVNALLLGDSALYLCASSMTRGGGRNQPQHFGDGTRLSIL.

This clone was recorded only once. V gene TRBV5-6 combines with J gene TRBJ2-5, with a tentative D call TRBD1 (5 bases). Trimming shortened V by 7 bases and J by 5 bases, and 18 bases separated the two germline ends. This CDR3 spans 14 amino acids. CDR1 is SGHDT, CDR2 YYEEEE, per germline. CDR3 sequence reads: CASAWGRGWETQYF. Written as DNA, the CDR3 is TGTGCCAGCGCCTGGGGAAGGGGCTGGGAGACCCAGTACTTC.

This clone occurred a few times. The chain combines TRBV27 with TRBJ1-1; D perhaps matches TRBD1 (5 bases). Trimming cost V 5 bases and J 0 bases, with 10 bases left between them. Germline V CDR1 and CDR2: MNHEY, SMNVEV (reference sequence). The CDR3 runs to 14 residues. The CDR3 DNA reads as TGTGCCAGCAGTCGGGGGATCATGAACACTGAAGCTTTCTTT. Its protein product is CASSRGIMNTEAFF.

This sequence joins TRBV4-2 and TRBJ1-1; 9 positions match TRBD1. The trim removed 1 base at V and 4 bases at J, leaving 10 bases unmatched. CDR3 length equals 17 residues. Germline V CDR1 and CDR2: LGHNA, YNFKEQ. DNA of the CDR3: TGTGCCAGCAGCCAAGTGACAGGGGGATCATGGGGCACTGAAGCTTTCTTT. This encodes CASSQVTGGSWGTEAFF.

CDR3 sequence reads: CASSKVGLKNTEAFF. The CDR3, as DNA: TGTGCCAGCAGCAAAGTTGGGCTTAAGAACACTGAAGCTTTCTTT. The chain recombines TRBV21-1 with TRBJ1-1; TRBD1 reflects the table's D call only, with no check against the DNA. TRBV21-1 is a pseudogene locus. The CDR3 runs to 15 residues.

V is TRBV9 and J is TRBJ2-1; TRBD1 matches 10 bases. CDR3 length: 14 amino acids. CDR1 is SGDLS and CDR2 is YYNGEE in the germline V gene. With V trimmed by 6 bases and J by 4 bases, 4 bases remained unmatched. CDR3 residues: CASTGTGDYNEQFF. CDR3 DNA: TGTGCCAGCACAGGGACAGGGGATTACAATGAGCAGTTCTTC.

CDR3 in DNA: TGTGCCAGCCTCCGACTAGCGGACAATGAGCAGTTCTTC. Translated, it gives CASLRLADNEQFF. The V gene is TRBV7-8, the J gene TRBJ2-1; 9 bases are a match to TRBD2. The CDR3 has 13 amino acids. Germline V gene sequence: CDR1 SGHVS, CDR2 FQNEAQ. The V segment lost 8 bases and the J segment 5 bases; nucleotides outside the gene matches: 4.